This TCR beta chain was sequenced for a study of CD8+CD57+ T cells in acquired aplastic anemia (dated by TCRdb to the late 2010s). For the wider study: DNA extracted from sorted CD4+ and CD8+ cells had a mean of around 3 ug, with a range of roughly 0.2 to 30 ug. A CD8+CD57+ expansion meant a frequency higher than the mean frequency seen in healthy subjects.

The germline V gene (reference sequence) provides CDR1 LNHNV and CDR2 YYDKDF. V lost 2 bases and J lost 11 bases; the stretch between them is 18 bases long. Its CDR3 holds 14 amino acids, cysteine through phenylalanine. The DNA shown is the 42-base CDR3, in frame from base 1. Genomic DNA was used as template for profiling of TCR beta VDJ combinations and CDR3 sequences. TCR repertoire sequencing was run on an Illumina HiSeq 2000. The study's processing was this. Repertoires were assessed using TRBV/TRBJ rearrangement plots, CDR3 size and DJ length profiles, and Simpson's diversity index. The immunodominant clone was defined as the most abundant DNA sequence in deep sequencing data. CDR3 amino acid sequences were checked for sharing across subjects and were also compared against the VDJdb database and published repertoires. TCRdb reprocessed the public reads (quality trimming at Q25 with fastp, clone calling with MiXCR) and kept in-frame beta chains. Entries are consolidated by CDR3 protein sequence, retaining the most common genes and DNA. The V and J calls here are based on TCRdb, not the publication. Counted in this sample were hundreds of thousands of distinct CDR3 sequences; around 82% of them appeared once. Approximately 40% of the sample rests with the top ten.

As regards this clonotype: Its antigen specificity is not known. No clone much larger than this one lies a single base away; base qualities are absent.

Overall results and qualifications from the work: Between patients and healthy controls, no significant difference in CD8+ Simpson's diversity was found (P=0.060). Roughly 30 CD8+ CDR3 sequences were found to be shared between patients and controls, but these sequences appeared to be highly expressed in patients and within the immunodominant clones of the patients.

The patients picked for sequencing were ones in whom flow cytometry had shown an expansion of CD8+CD57+ cells. All patients had severe acquired aplastic anemia diagnosed by International Study of Aplastic Anemia and Agranulocytosis and Camitta criteria. At the time blood was sampled, none of the patients had received any therapy. In the study, sorted CD4+ and CD8+ blood T cells from patients with severe aplastic anemia and from healthy subjects underwent deep sequencing of TCR repertoires. In the USA, patient enrollment took place under clinicaltrials.gov protocols 00001620, 01623167, 00001397, 00071045, 00081523 and 00961064. Ficoll-Paque density gradient centrifugation was used to isolate peripheral blood mononuclear cells. Before DNA extraction, CD4+ and CD8+ T cells were sorted with FACS or magnetic beads.

The receptor was isolated from a human donor with aplastic anemia. The chain was built from TRBV15 and TRBJ1-2, with the D gene uncertain. Source material: sorted CD4+, CD8+, or CD8+CD57+ T cells (not recorded which) from PBMCs. This receptor carries the CDR3 CATSRPEPMSSYTF. The sequenced DNA: TGTGCCACCAGCAGACCCGAGCCTATGTCCTCGTACACCTTC.